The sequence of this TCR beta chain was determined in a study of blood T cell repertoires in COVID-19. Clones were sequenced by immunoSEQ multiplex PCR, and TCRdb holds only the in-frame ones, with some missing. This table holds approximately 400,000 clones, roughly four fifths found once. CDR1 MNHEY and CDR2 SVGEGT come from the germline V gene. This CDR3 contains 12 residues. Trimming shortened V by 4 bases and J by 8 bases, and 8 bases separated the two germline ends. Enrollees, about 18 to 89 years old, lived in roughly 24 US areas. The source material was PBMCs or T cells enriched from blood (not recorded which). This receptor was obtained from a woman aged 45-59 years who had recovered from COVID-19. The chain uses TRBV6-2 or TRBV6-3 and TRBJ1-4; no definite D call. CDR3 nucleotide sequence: TGTGCCAGCAGTTCAGTCGGGGAAAAACTGTTTTTT. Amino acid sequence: CASSSVGEKLFF.